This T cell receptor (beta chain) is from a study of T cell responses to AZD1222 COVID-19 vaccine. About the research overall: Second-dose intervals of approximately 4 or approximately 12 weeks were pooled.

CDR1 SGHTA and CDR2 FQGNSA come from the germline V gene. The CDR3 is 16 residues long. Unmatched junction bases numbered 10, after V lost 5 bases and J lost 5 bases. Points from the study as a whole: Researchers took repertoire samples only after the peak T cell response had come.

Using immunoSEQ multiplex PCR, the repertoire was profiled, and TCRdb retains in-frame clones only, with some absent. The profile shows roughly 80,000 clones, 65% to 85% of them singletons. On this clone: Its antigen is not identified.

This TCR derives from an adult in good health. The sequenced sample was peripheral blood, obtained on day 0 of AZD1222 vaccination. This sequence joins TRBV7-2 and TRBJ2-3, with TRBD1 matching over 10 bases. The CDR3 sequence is CASSPRQGAREDTQYF. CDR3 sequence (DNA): TGTGCCAGCAGCCCTAGACAGGGGGCGCGGGAAGATACGCAGTATTTT.